This T cell receptor beta chain was captured in a study of T cell responses to AZD1222 COVID-19 vaccine. Study-wide results and limits: The donors showed a predominance of white British ancestry and of females, with possible underestimation of clonal diversity. Among spike-specific TCRs, nearly half reportedly target unmutated variant regions. Spike-specific TCR depth and breadth grew after two AZD1222 doses. The number of AZD1222 recipients seropositive at baseline was only five to seven.

V lost 7 bases to trimming and J lost 7 bases; unmatched junction nucleotides: 7. CDR3 length equals 13 residues. In germline, CDR1 is GTSNPN, CDR2 SVGIG (reference sequence). The table came from immunoSEQ multiplex PCR; TCRdb's copy has only in-frame clones and leaves some out. The sample records some 150,000 clones, 70% to 90% being singletons. With regard to this clone: Its antigen is undetermined.

The receptor's source is an adult who received the MenACWY meningococcal vaccine as a control. The chain uses TRBV30 and TRBJ1-6, with TRBD1 matching over 7 bases. The sample here was peripheral blood, taken 28 days after the second dose of the MenACWY control vaccine. The CDR3 bases are TGTGCCTCCATGGCAGGGGGGAATTCACCCCTCCACTTT. Translating gives CASMAGGNSPLHF.